This section outlines one T cell receptor beta chain sequence together with its context. Its antigen is still unknown. No quality values exist for individual bases; no much larger clone is one base distant. The record originates from a study of Tregs in tolerant kidney transplant recipients (dated by TCRdb to the late 2010s). Background for the entire study: TCRbeta sequencing was used in the study to identify donor-specific regulatory T cells before combined kidney and bone marrow transplantation, and the identified cells were then tracked after transplant. Several methods of expanding Tregs specific for an allogeneic donor were compared by TCRbeta repertoire sequencing in a few healthy controls.

What the research found in general, with its limitations: Because the study included only a small number of patients, the results must be confirmed in larger populations and under other immunosuppression protocols. Biological reproducibility was not directly addressed, though technical replication error appeared minimal. Expanding Tregs with activated donor B cells appeared to identify the most biologically relevant and donor-specific TCRbeta repertoire.

For TCRbeta CDR3 sequencing, genomic DNA from the sorted cells was extracted using the QIAGEN DNeasy Blood and Tissue Kit. High-throughput TCRbeta CDR3 sequencing, including PCR amplification with bias correction and internal controls, was performed commercially through immunoSEQ. The original methods were these. Unique productive TCRbeta sequences were defined by CDR3 nucleotide sequence when primers matched and otherwise by CDR3 amino acid sequence together with Vbeta and Jbeta genes. To correct for sorting error, sequences found in more than one sorted population at a frequency ratio of 2:1 or less were discarded, and the remaining shared sequences were assigned to the population with the higher frequency. A sequence counted as donor-reactive if, in CFSE-low cells, the sequence had a frequency of at least 0.01% and was expanded at least 5-fold compared with unstimulated cells. Jensen-Shannon divergence, calculated on the top 100 TCRbeta sequences ranked by frequency, was used to quantify repertoire divergence. For any sample with multiple sequencing runs, sorting error was corrected in each run separately before the runs were pooled. This is the immuneACCESS table as TCRdb keeps it, with only in-frame sequences that have V and J called. A part of the clones is gone; compared with another copy, unresolved V genes explain less than half, and the rest is unexplained. That table supplies the V and J calls and clone size; D and trimming were determined from the DNA. The sample profile shows about 18,000 clones; roughly four fifths of them were found once. The ten largest clones add up to 2% to 2.5% of the sample.

Reading the germline V gene gives CDR1 KGHSH and CDR2 LQKENI. Including the terminal cysteine and phenylalanine, the CDR3 comprises 16 residues. The CDR3 DNA has 48 bases and is translated from base 1. V is trimmed back by 4 bases and J by 0 bases, and the junction contains 6 bases that no gene match accounts for. Unstimulated Tregs (CD4+CD25+CD127-), CD4+ non-Tregs (CD4+CD25-), CD4 and CD8 cells were FACS-sorted from thawed PBMCs. Prior to Treg sorting, thawed PBMCs were rested overnight with 150 to 250 IU/ml IL-2 at 37 degrees C. Healthy control blood came either as purchased buffy coats or from healthy volunteers. Healthy control blood was processed to PBMCs by Ficoll density gradient and cryopreserved, and patient PBMCs were collected before and after transplant.

Here the chain combines TRBV18 and TRBJ2-5, with 9 central nucleotides matching TRBD2. Input material: Tregs from blood. The sequence was obtained from a human donor in good health. At the DNA level, the sequence is TGTGCCAGCTCACGACCTAGCGGGACTAACCAAGAGACCCAGTACTTC. Translated, it reads CASSRPSGTNQETQYF.